Presented here are 7 T cell receptor beta chains from one specimen sequenced in a study of blood T cell repertoires in COVID-19. Sequenced by immunoSEQ multiplex PCR; TCRdb stores in-frame clones only, minus some. Of some 200,000 clones detected, under 90% appear once; the ten largest clones hold 15% to 20%. The sequenced sample consisted of peripheral blood. All receptors derive from an elderly woman with active or convalescent COVID-19.

This chain links TRBV5-1 with TRBJ1-3; D remains unclear. The CDR3 has 16 amino acids. Trimming pared 0 bases from V and 0 bases from J, leaving 10 bases between. Per the germline V gene, CDR1 is SGHRS and CDR2 is YFSETQ. The CDR3 DNA is TGCGCCAGCAGCTTGGCCGGGGAGTACTCTGGAAACACCATATATTTT. Translated: CASSLAGEYSGNTIYF.

In this sample, this clone turned up a few times. The CDR3 nucleotides read TGTGCCAGCAGCTTGGGGGGGCCTCGTAATTCACCCCTCCACTTT. It codes for CASSLGGPRNSPLHF. This chain joins TRBV5-4 and TRBJ1-6; D is possibly TRBD1 (6 bases). Trimming shortened V by 0 bases and J by 6 bases, and 10 bases separated the two germline ends. CDR3 length: 15 amino acids. Germline CDR1 is SGHNT and CDR2 is YYREEE (reference sequence).

The chain is built from TRBV5-1 and TRBJ2-2; 8 nucleotides match TRBD1. This CDR3 is 14 amino acids long. Unmatched junction bases numbered 4, after V lost 4 bases and J lost 5 bases. In germline, CDR1 is SGHRS, CDR2 YFSETQ. The CDR3 region has the DNA TGCGCCAGCAGCCTCCGGACAGGGACCGGGGAGCTGTTTTTT. Its protein product is CASSLRTGTGELFF.

The V call is TRBV11-2, the J call TRBJ2-7; TRBD2 is a possible D gene (5 bases). This CDR3 is 15 amino acids long. From germline, CDR1 is SGHAT and CDR2 FQNNGV. The V end was cut by 0 bases, the J end by 2 bases, with 11 bases between. The CDR3 protein is CASSLEGSVAYEQYF. CDR3 in DNA: TGTGCCAGCAGCTTAGAGGGGAGCGTCGCCTACGAGCAGTACTTC.

The genes are TRBV4-3 and TRBJ2-7; 11 bases are shared with TRBD2. The V and J ends lost 1 base and 3 bases, in that order; junction bases with no gene match: 5. This CDR3 has 16 amino acids. Germline-derived CDR1 and CDR2 are LGHNA and YSLEER. The CDR3 loop reads CASSQVLAGGNYEQYF. CDR3 nucleotides: TGCGCCAGCAGCCAAGTTTTAGCGGGGGGGAACTACGAGCAGTACTTC.

V gene TRBV18 combines with J gene TRBJ1-2, with TRBD1 matching over 10 bases. The germline CDR1 and CDR2 sequences are KGHSH and LQKENI. The length of the CDR3 is 16 residues. V lost 2 bases to trimming and J lost 1 base; unmatched junction nucleotides: 4. The CDR3 sequence is CASSPVTGGFNYGYTF. The CDR3 DNA is TGTGCCAGCTCACCAGTGACAGGGGGCTTTAACTATGGCTACACCTTC.

The J gene is TRBJ1-1, the V gene TRBV27; perhaps TRBD1 as D (6 bases). V lost 2 bases and J 1 base, leaving 8 bases between the germline ends. CDR3 length: 14 residues. The germline V gene encodes CDR1 MNHEY and CDR2 SMNVEV (reference sequence). In DNA, the CDR3 is TGTGCCAGCAGTTTAAACAGGGAGAACACTGAAGCTTTCTTT. Protein sequence: CASSLNRENTEAFF.